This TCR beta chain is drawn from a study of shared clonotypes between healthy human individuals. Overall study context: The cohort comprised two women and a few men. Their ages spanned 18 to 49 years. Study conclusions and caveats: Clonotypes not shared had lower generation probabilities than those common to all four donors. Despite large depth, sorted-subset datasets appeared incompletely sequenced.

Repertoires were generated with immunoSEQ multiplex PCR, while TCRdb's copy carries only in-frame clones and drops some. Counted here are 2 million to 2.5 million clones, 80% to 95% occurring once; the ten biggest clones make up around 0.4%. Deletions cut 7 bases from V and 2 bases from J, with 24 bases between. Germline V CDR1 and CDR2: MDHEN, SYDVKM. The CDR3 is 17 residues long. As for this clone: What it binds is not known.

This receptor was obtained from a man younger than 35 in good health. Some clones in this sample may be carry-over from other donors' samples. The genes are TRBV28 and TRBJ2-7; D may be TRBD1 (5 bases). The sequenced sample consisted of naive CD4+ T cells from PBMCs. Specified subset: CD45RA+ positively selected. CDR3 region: CASTILWAGPGTYEQYF. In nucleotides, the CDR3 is TGTGCCAGCACCATCCTTTGGGCAGGCCCAGGGACCTACGAGCAGTACTTC.